Listed here is a single TCR beta chain. This sample is part of a study of blood T cell repertoires in COVID-19. Background on the study: Material from acute and convalescent COVID-19 was sourced from the United States, Italy and Spain. PBMCs, B-cell-depleted T cells, or T cells were the source of the cDNA or gDNA that made up the material.

Original processing notes: The assay estimated nucleated cells by amplifying reference gene primers. Data came from immunoSEQ multiplex PCR; TCRdb stores just in-frame clones and leaves some out. The DNA was the basis for D and trimming; V, J and clone size are from that table. In the table there are 100,000 to 150,000 clones, 79% of which are singletons. This CDR3 comprises 11 residues. V dropped 7 bases and J dropped 3 bases, with 4 bases sitting between them. The V gene's germline CDR1 is MDHEN and CDR2 SYDVKM. Sequenced sample: peripheral blood. The TCR was taken from a man in his forties with active or convalescent COVID-19. The chain carries TRBV28 and TRBJ1-3; D remains unclear. In DNA, the CDR3 is TGTGCCAGCACCGGTGGAAACACCATATATTTT. Its translation is CASTGGNTIYF. Variable domain in full (rest from reference TRBV28 and TRBJ1-3): DVKVTQSSRYLVKRTGEKVFLECVQDMDHENMFWYRQDPGLGLRLIYFSYDVKMKEKGDIPEGYSVSREKKERFSLILESASTNQTSMYLCASTGGNTIYFGEGSWLTVV.